This T cell receptor (beta chain) was sequenced in a study of cytomegalovirus exposure and HLA in healthy donors (dated by TCRdb to about 2017). For the study in its entirety: In an earlier analysis of roughly 500 of the donors, less than 350 Gb of sequence data and 117 million unique TCR beta sequences from 150 million to 200 million T cells were reported. Roughly 5 DR-DQ haplotypes were handled as single units for association and clustering because linkage in the cohort was strong. Donor age, sex, ethnicity and CMV serostatus were collected together with the repertoire data. An earlier analysis of fewer than 700 of the donors applied high-throughput TCR beta sequencing to assess whether each TCR beta V gene segment acted as functional or pseudogenic. Among the approximately 400 genotyped donors, 81% belonged to the genetic ancestry cluster associated with self-reported Caucasian donors. The later analysis used no new phenotypic data to find candidate immune exposures, relying instead on TCR beta sequences and their occurrence across donors. Every repertoire in the discovery cohort had been generated on one and the same sequencing platform. The number of typed donors differed by locus: about 620-630 for A, B, C, DRB1 and DQB1; some 500 for DQA1; approximately 600 for DPA1; and approximately 450 for DPB1. A later genetic analysis took genome-wide SNP genotypes for about three fifths of the 666 donors and used that subset as a discovery cohort. Among about 400 genotyped donors of the cohort, an average of around 220,000 unique TCR beta nucleotide sequences was sequenced per donor, of which approximately 19% were non-productive. The study combined high-throughput TCR immunosequencing, statistical association of individual TCRs with disease status, and machine learning to predict cytomegalovirus infection status. A later analysis re-examined previously published TCR beta repertoires from just over 650 donors and added high-resolution HLA genotyping to investigate patterns of TCR occurrence. The study aimed to test whether cataloging public T cell receptors could reveal signatures of past pathogen exposure. Class I and class II HLA loci were covered by the typing at four-digit resolution. An early release that covered approximately 600 HLA-typed donors contained 300 to 350 gigabases of sequencing data and tens of millions of unique TCR sequences. The study used immunosequencing to profile the T cell repertoires of approximately 630 subjects and linked those repertoires to cytomegalovirus serostatus. Along with the approximately 700-subject first cohort, a separate validation cohort of over a hundred different subjects was used. Findings and caveats that apply to the study as a whole: Because the 87-base-pair reads could not distinguish some IMGT-functional V segments, including TRBV6-2 and TRBV6-3, those segments were excluded. In a later analysis, 16,951 TCR beta sequences were associated with specific HLA alleles at a false discovery rate of 0.05. A later genetic analysis associated a missense DCLRE1C variant with V-gene and J-gene trimming of TCR beta chains, and an independent cohort replicated the association. In the study, 150 to 200 TCR beta chains were listed as associated with cytomegalovirus. According to a later genetic analysis, donors in an Asian-associated ancestry cluster had fewer N-insertions in productive TCRs than the approximately 670-donor mean. Because some donors lacked HLA typing at each locus, the association tests relied only on the typed subset. The classifier was reported to diagnose cytomegalovirus status with high specificity and sensitivity in both the original and validation cohorts. When HLA alleles, especially DR and DQ, strongly co-occurred, TCR associations were difficult to assign to individual alleles. The only immune exposure information available for the cohort was CMV serostatus. Sequencing depth was assumed to be roughly uniform across donors in the presence/absence analyses, though that assumption may not hold. Correlated functional status among segregating V segments might be attributable to linkage disequilibrium, but an unknown experimental factor could not be ruled out. The authors suggested that the approach could potentially be generalized to other disease states and immunological phenotypes. According to a later analysis, TCR association rates differed among HLA loci, with DRB1 alleles showing the most associated TCRs and HLA-C alleles showing the fewest. This cohort had only TCR beta chains sequenced, and the lack of alpha or paired-chain data limited which features could be detected. Most TCR sequences were observed very rarely across donors, whereas some public TCRs were present in many individuals. In a later analysis, HLA-associated TCR beta chains were found to be more clonally expanded and to have lower generation probabilities than equally common non-associated chains. A later analysis reported that several top co-occurrence clusters appeared linked to parvovirus B19, influenza, CMV and Epstein-Barr virus. An earlier analysis of roughly 570 of the donors showed that most TCR beta V segments appeared in productive rearrangements either about 90% or about 30% of the time, which broadly matched IMGT annotations. According to a later analysis, most CMV-associated TCR beta chains appeared to be HLA-restricted, and the HLA associations seemed to be driven largely by CMV exposure. Three of the identified cytomegalovirus-associated TCR beta chains were confirmed in vitro to be specific for cytomegalovirus antigens. A further reported finding was that TCR beta sequences accurately predicted the HLA-A and HLA-B alleles for most subjects in the first cohort. The sequencing pipeline was judged likely to have produced a cluster of highly shared sequence variants as a technical artifact. Over 15 rarely observed V segments, including chromosome 9 orphons, were excluded from the earlier analysis of about 610 of the donors because counts were too low.

Turning to this clone: Its target antigen remains unknown.

The germline V gene (reference sequence) provides CDR1 MNHEY and CDR2 SMNVEV. For this chain, trimming is 6 bases at the V end and 2 bases at the J end, and the number of junction bases without a gene match is 8. The CDR3 runs 16 amino acids, cysteine and phenylalanine included. Just CDR3 DNA is preserved here, 48 bases in frame from base 1. Preparation of the library involved the immunoSEQ multiplex PCR assay. The multiplex PCR relied on a mix of 60 forward primers for TCR Vbeta segments and 13 reverse primers for TCR Jbeta segments. The CDR3 region of rearranged TCR beta genes was amplified from genomic DNA with a multiplex PCR assay. On the Illumina HiSeq System, the amplified TCR beta libraries were sequenced as 87-base-pair reads. Per the original workflow: Across the 500 to 700 repertoires, a later analysis counted some 80 million unique TCR beta chains, approximately 10 million of which were shared by at least two donors. A nearest-neighbor algorithm error-corrected the raw reads and collapsed the reads into unique sequences, merging closely related sequences to remove PCR and sequencing errors. To assign V, D and J gene segments, CDR3 sequences were aligned to IMGT reference sequences. Each retained sequence needed at least a six-nucleotide match to both a V gene segment and a J gene segment. Rearrangements were called productive when the CDR3 lacked stop codons and stayed in frame with V and J; all others were non-productive. Following IMGT convention, CDR3 was defined as the stretch from the second conserved V-encoded cysteine to the conserved J-encoded phenylalanine. Sequences without an unambiguous match to a single V gene segment were excluded from the earlier analysis of several hundred of the donors. An earlier analysis of several hundred of the donors called V segments functional above 56.7% productive rearrangements and segregating when the between-donor standard deviation exceeded 5%. A statistical classification framework was built for diagnosing cytomegalovirus status from the catalog of TCR beta chain sequences. A later analysis assigned V and J genes by comparing TCR nucleotide sequences with IMGT/GENE-DB human TR gene sequences. The TCRdist pipeline was used in a later analysis to assign CDR3 sequences and most-parsimonious VDJ recombination scenarios. In a later analysis, each TCR beta chain was defined by its CDR3 amino acid sequence together with its V-gene family, and reads without a unique V-gene family were excluded. As a way to deal with suspected cross-contamination and a sequencing artifact, a later analysis dropped over 550 nucleotide sequences that were highly shared and had low generation probability. In a later analysis, a clonal expansion index was calculated for each public chain from normalized within-repertoire ranks of inferred template counts. Generation probabilities in a later analysis came from a VDJ recombination model fitted to out-of-frame rearrangements, and those results were checked against IGoR. Hypergeometric tests were used in a later analysis to score TCR-TCR, TCR-HLA and TCR-CMV co-occurrence, with a repertoire-size bias correction applied to the TCR pairs. In a later analysis, false discovery rates were estimated by permuting HLA or CMV assignments 20 times. In a later analysis, co-occurring TCRs were grouped using DBSCAN, with TCRdist sequence similarity added in when clustering inside HLA-allele-positive subsets. Repertoires with fewer than 30,000 or more than 120,000 public chains, plus five repertoires with anomalous nucleotide sharing, were excluded from co-occurrence clustering. TCRdb took this table from immuneACCESS and kept in-frame rearrangements with V and J called. Such tables lack part of the clones; where checked against another copy, unresolved V genes explain under half of the gap, and the rest is unexplained. The V and J calls and clone size come from that table; D and trimming were worked out from the DNA. In this sample's table one finds 50,000 to 80,000 clones. Clones ranked in the top ten supply 3.6% of the sample.

The cohort comprised 550 to 700 healthy bone marrow donors. Cohort members were all nominally healthy when sampled, although unrecorded immune exposures were likely present. The donor was CMV seronegative and was included in the group of 352 seronegative cohort members. A peripheral blood sample was collected from each donor, and TCR beta sequencing was performed on peripheral blood mononuclear cells. Genomic DNA extraction from the blood cell samples was performed with the Qiagen DNeasy Blood Extraction Kit. The V and J segments used are TRBV27 and TRBJ2-3, with TRBD2 matching 10 junction bases. The sequenced material came from PBMCs. The TCR comes from a woman younger than 30 in good health and CMV-seronegative. The CDR3 reads as follows: CASRPRLAGVTDTQYF. The DNA sequence follows: TGTGCCAGCAGGCCTAGACTAGCGGGCGTCACAGATACGCAGTATTTT.